This T cell receptor (beta chain) was retrieved from a study of spatial heterogeneity in lung cancer. The ends were cut back, 4 bases at V and 0 bases at J, with 10 bases in the middle. CDR1 and CDR2 from the germline V gene are LGHDT and YNNKEL (reference sequence). The CDR3 is made up of 15 amino acids. In TCRdb, the 5' RACE reads were re-called with MiXCR into one record per CDR3 protein. In the table there are over 15,000 distinct CDR3 sequences, more than 9% of which are singletons. As for this clonotype: The antigen is unknown. This beta chain turned up in a library designed for alpha chains; as an off-target read, its abundance says little.

Study-wide points: In tumors, expanded intratumoral alpha and beta TCR counts tracked mutation counts.

Noted time point: sample taken at primary tumor resection. The source is a female donor with early-stage non-small cell lung cancer. Sequences were derived from lung tumor tissue, sampled at surgery. V is TRBV3-1 and J is TRBJ1-5; TRBD1 might be the D (6 bases). The CDR3 reads CASSLGTYSNQPQHF. The CDR3 DNA reads as TGTGCCAGCAGCCTCGGGACATATAGCAATCAGCCCCAGCATTTT.